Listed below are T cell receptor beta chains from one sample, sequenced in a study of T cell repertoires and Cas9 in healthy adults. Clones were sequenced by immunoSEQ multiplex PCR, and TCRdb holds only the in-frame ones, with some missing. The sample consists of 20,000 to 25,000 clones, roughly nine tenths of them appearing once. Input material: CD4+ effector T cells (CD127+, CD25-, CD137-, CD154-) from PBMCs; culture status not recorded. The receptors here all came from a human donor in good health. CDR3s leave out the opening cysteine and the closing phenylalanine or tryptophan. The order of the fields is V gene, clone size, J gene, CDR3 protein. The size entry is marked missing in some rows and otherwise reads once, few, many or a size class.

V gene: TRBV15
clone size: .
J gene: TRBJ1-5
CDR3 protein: ATSKVGWSNQPQH

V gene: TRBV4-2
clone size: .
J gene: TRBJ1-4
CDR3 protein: ASSQVSTATNEKLF

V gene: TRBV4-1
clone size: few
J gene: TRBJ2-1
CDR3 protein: ASSQVRNEQF

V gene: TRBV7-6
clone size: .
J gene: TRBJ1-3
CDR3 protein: ASSSTQGSTIY

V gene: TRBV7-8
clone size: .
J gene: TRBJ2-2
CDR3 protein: ASRPGNTGELF

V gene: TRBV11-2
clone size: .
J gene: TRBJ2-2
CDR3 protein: ASSLGTIKAGELF

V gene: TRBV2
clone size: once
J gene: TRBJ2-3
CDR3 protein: ASSALSADTQY

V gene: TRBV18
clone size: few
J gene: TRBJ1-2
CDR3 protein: ASSDITNYGYT

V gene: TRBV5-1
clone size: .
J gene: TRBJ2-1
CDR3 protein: ASSTGAGGLARSSYNEQF

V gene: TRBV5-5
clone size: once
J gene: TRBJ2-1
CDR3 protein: ASSFRDNRGQF

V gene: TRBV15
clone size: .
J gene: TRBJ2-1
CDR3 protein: ATSRAGQLSYNEQF

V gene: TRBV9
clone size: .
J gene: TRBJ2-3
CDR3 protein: ASSDTGVGTDTQY

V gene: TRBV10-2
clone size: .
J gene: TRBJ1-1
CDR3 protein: ASSELTGYTEAF

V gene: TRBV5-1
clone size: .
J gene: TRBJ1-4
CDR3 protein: ASSPETGAPNEKLF

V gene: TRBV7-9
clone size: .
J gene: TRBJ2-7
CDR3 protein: ASSRTSGRGYEQY

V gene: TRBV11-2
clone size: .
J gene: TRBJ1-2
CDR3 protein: ASSPPGTGGTYGYT

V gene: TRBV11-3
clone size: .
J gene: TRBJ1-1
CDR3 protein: ASSPDSGGTEAF

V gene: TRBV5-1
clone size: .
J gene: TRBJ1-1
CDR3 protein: ASSPHGDPNTEAF

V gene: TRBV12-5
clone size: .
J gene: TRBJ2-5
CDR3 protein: ASATGFFETQY

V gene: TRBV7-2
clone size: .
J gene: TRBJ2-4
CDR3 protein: ASSSQSIQY

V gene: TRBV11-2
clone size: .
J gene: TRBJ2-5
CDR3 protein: ASRSAGGRIETQY

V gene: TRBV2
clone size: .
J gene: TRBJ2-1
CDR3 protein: ASQTGGFLDEQF

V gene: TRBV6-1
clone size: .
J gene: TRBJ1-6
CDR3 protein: ASSSPNSPLH

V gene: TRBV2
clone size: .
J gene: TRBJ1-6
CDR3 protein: ASRASGTGGSPLH

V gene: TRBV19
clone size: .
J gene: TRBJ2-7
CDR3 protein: ASSSRLAASYEQY

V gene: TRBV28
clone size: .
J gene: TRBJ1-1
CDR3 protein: ASSLRGGTVNTEAF

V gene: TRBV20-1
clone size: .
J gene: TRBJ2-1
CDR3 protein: SARLLNEQF

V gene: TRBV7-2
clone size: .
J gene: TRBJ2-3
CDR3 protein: ASSSSGDTQY

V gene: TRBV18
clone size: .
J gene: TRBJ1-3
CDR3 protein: ASSPSTSSGNTIY

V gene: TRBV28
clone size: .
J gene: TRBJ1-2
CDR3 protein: ASSSTDYGYT

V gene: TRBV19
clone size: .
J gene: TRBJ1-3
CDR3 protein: ASSLQSSGNTIY

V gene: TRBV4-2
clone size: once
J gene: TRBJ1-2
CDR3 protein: ASSQEIGGGNYGYT

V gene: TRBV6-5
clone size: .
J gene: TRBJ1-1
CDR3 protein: ASSSPRAGSEAF

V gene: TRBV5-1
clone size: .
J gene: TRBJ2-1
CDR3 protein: ASSLEGLEQF

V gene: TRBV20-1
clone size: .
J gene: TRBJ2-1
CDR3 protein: SAAREEQF

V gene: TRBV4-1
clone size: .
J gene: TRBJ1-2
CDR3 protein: ASSQDPGGNGYT

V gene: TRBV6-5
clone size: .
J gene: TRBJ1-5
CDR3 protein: ASTRDSNSNQPQH

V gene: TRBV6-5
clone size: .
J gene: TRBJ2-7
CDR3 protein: ASGASTPYEQY

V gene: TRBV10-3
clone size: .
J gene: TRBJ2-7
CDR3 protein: AISEGSGTEYEQY

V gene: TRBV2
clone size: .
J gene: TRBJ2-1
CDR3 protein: ASKRTSGSRGEQF

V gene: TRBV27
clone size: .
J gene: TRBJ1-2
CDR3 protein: ASSWGQGAHGYT

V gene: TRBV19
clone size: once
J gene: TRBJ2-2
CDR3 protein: ASSRDRRNTGELF

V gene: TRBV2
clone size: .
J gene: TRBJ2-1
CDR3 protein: ASSELSANEQF